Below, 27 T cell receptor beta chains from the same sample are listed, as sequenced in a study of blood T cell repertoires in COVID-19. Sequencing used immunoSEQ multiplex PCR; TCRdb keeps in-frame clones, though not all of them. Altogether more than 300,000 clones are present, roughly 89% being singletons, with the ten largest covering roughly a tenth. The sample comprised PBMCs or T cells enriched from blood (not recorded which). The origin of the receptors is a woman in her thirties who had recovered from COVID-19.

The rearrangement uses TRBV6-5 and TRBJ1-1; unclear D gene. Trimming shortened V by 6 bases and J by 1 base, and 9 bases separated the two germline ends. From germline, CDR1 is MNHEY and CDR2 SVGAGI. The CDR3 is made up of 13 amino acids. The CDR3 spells CASSQYRNTEAFF. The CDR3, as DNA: TGTGCCAGCAGCCAATACAGGAACACTGAAGCTTTCTTT.

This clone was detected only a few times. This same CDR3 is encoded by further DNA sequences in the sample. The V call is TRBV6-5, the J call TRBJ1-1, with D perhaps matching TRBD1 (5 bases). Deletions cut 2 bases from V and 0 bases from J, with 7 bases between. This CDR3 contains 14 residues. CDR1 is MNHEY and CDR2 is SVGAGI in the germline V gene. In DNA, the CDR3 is TGTGCCAGCAGTTACGGACAAGTGAACACTGAAGCTTTCTTT. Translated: CASSYGQVNTEAFF.

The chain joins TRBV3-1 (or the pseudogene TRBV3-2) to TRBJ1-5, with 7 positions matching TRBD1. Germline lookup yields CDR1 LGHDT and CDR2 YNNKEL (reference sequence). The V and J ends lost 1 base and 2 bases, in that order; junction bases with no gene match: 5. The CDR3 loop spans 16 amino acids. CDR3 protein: CASSQADRVGNQPQHF. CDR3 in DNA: TGTGCCAGCAGCCAAGCTGACAGGGTTGGCAATCAGCCCCAGCATTTT.

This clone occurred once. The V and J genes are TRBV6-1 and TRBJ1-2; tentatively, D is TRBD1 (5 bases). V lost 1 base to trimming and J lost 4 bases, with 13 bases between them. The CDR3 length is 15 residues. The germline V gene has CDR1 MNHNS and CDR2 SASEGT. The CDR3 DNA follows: TGTGCCAGCAGTGAAGGGTGGGGGGTAAGCTATGGCTACACCTTC. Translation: CASSEGWGVSYGYTF.

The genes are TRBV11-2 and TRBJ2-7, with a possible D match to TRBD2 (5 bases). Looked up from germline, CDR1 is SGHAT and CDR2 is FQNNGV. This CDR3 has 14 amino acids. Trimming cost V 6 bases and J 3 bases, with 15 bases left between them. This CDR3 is CASRKPGGGYEQYF. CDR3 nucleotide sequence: TGTGCCAGCAGGAAGCCCGGCGGAGGCTACGAGCAGTACTTC.

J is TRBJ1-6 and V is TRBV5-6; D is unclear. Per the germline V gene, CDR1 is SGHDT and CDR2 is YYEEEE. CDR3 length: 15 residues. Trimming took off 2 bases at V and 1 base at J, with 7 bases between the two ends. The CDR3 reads CASSLPTSYNSPLHF. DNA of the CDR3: TGTGCCAGCAGCTTACCGACTTCCTATAATTCACCCCTCCACTTT.

The CDR3 DNA sequence: TGTGCCAGCAGAGGACTCCAATGGGGGACCCAGTACTTC. It specifies CASRGLQWGTQYF. The V and J genes are TRBV6-5 and TRBJ2-5, with D tentatively TRBD2 (5 bases). The CDR3 spans 13 residues. V shed 6 bases and J shed 7 bases, with 15 bases lying between them. CDR1 and CDR2 (germline): MNHEY, SVGAGI.

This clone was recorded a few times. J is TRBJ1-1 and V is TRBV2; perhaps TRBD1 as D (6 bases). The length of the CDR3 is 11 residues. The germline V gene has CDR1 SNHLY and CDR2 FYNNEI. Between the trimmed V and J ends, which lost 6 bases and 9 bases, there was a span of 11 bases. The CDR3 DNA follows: TGTGCCAGCAGCACAGGGTATAAAGCTTTCTTT. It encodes CASSTGYKAFF.

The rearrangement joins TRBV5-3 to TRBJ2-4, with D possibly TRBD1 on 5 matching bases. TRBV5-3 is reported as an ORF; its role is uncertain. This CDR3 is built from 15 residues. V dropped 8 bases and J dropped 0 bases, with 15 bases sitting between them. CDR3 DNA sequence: TGTGCCAGGGACAAGGTTCCGCTAGCCAAAAACATTCAGTACTTC. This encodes CARDKVPLAKNIQYF.

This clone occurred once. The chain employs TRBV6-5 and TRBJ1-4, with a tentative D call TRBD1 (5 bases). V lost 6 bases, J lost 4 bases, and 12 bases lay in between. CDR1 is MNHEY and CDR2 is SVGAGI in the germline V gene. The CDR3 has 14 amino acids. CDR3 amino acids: CASRTGWGNEKLFF. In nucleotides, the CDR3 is TGTGCCAGCAGAACAGGCTGGGGTAATGAAAAACTGTTTTTT.

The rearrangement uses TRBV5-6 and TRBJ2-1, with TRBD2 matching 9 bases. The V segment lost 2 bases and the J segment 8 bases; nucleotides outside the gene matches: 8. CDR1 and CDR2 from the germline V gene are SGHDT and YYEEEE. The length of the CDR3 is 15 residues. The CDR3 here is CASSLAGGPGDEQFF. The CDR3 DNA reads TGTGCCAGCAGCTTAGCGGGAGGACCGGGGGATGAGCAGTTCTTC.

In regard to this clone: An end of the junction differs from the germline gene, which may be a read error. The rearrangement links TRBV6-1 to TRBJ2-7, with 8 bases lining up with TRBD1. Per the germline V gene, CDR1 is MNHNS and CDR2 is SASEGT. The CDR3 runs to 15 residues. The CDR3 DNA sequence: TGTGCCAGCAGGGAAGCAGGGGGCGCGTCCTACGAGCAGTACTTC. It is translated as CASREAGGASYEQYF.

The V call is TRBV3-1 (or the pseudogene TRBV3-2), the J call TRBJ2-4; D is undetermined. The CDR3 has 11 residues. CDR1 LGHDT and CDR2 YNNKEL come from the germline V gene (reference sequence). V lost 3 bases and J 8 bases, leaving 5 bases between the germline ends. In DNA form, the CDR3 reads TGTGCCAGCAGCCATCAGGACATTCAGTACTTC. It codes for CASSHQDIQYF.

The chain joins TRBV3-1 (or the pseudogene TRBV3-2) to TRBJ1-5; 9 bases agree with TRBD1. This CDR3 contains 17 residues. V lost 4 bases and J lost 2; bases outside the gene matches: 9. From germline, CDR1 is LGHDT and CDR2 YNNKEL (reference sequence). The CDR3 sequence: CASSPGQGKSRNQPQHF. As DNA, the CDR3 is TGTGCCAGCAGCCCTGGACAGGGGAAGAGCCGCAATCAGCCCCAGCATTTT.

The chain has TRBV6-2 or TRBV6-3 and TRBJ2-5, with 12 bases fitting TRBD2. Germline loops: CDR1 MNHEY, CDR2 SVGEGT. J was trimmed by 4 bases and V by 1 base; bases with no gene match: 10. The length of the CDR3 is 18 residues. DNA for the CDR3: TGTGCCAGCAGTTACTGGGGACTAACTAGCGGGGGGACAGAGACCCAGTACTTC. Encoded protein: CASSYWGLTSGGTETQYF.

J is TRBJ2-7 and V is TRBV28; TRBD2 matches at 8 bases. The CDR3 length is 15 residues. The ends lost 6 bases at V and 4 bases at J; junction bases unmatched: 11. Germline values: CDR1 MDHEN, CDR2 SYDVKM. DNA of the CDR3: TGTGCCAGCAGCACTGGCGGGACTAGTCCGTACGAGCAGTACTTC. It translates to CASSTGGTSPYEQYF.

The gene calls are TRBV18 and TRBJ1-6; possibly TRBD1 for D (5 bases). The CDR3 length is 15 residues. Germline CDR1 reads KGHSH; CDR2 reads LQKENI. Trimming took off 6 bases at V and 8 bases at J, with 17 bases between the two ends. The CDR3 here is CASSQGAPGDSPLHF. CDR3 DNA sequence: TGTGCCAGCTCCCAGGGCGCCCCCGGAGATTCACCCCTCCACTTT.

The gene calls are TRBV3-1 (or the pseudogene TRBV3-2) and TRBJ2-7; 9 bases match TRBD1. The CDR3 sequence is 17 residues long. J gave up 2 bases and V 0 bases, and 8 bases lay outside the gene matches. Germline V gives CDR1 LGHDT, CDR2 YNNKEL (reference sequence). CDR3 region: CASSQDTGGPEPYEQYF. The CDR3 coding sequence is TGTGCCAGCAGCCAAGATACAGGGGGCCCCGAACCCTACGAGCAGTACTTC.

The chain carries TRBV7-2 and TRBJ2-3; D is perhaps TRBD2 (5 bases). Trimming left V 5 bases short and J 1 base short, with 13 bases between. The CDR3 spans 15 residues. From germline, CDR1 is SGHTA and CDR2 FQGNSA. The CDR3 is CASSREEDGTDTQYF. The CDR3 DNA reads TGTGCCAGCAGCCGCGAGGAGGACGGCACAGATACGCAGTATTTT.

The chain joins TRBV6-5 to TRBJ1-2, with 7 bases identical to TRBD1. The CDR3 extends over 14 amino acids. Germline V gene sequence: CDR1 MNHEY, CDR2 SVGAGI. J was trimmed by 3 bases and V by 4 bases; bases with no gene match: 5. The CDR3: CASSSTGKHYGYTF. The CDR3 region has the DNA TGTGCCAGCAGTTCGACAGGGAAACACTATGGCTACACCTTC.

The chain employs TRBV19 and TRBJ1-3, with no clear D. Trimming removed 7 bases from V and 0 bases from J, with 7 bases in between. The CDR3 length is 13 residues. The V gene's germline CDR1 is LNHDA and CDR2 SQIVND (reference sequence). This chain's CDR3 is CASTPFSGNTIYF. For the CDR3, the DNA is TGTGCCAGTACCCCTTTCTCTGGAAACACCATATATTTT. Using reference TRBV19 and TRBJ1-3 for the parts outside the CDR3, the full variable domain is DGGITQSPKYLFRKEGQNVTLSCEQNLNHDAMYWYRQDPGQGLRLIYYSQIVNDFQKGDIAEGYSVSREKKESFPLTVTSAQKNPTAFYLCASTPFSGNTIYFGEGSWLTVV.

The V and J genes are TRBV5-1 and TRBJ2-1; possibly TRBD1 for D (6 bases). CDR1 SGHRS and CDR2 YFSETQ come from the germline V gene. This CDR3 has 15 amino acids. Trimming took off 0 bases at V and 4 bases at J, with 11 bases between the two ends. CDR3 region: CASSLGDGQYNEQFF. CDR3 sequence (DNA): TGCGCCAGCAGCTTGGGGGACGGACAGTACAATGAGCAGTTCTTC.

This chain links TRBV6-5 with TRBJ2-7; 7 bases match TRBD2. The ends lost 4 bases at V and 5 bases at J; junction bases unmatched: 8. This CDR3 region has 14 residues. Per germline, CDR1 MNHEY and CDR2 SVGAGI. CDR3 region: CASSSPGLVDEQYF. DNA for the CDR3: TGTGCCAGCAGTTCCCCCGGACTAGTCGACGAGCAGTACTTC.

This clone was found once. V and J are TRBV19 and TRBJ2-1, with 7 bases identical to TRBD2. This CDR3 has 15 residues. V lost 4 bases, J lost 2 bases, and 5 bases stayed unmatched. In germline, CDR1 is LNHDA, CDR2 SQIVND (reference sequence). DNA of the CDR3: TGTGCCAGTAGTAAACGGGGGACTACCTACAATGAGCAGTTCTTC. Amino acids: CASSKRGTTYNEQFF.

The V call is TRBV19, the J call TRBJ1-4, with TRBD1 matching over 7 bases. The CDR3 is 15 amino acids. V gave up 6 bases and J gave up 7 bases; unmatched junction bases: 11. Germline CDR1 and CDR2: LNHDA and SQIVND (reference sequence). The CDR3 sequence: CASSQGTDIGEKLFF. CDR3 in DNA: TGTGCCAGTAGCCAAGGGACAGATATCGGTGAAAAACTGTTTTTT. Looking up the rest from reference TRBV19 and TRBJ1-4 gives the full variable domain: DGGITQSPKYLFRKEGQNVTLSCEQNLNHDAMYWYRQDPGQGLRLIYYSQIVNDFQKGDIAEGYSVSREKKESFPLTVTSAQKNPTAFYLCASSQGTDIGEKLFFGSGTQLSVL.

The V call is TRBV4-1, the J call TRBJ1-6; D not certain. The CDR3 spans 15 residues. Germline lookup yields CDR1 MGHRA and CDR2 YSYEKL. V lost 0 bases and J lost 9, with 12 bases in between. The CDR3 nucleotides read TGCGCCAGCAGCCAAGAGGGTCTTGGGCCTTCACCCCTCCACTTT. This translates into CASSQEGLGPSPLHF.

This chain's CDR3 is CASSLTPGTNYGYTF. For the CDR3, the DNA is TGTGCCAGCAGCCTAACCCCGGGTACTAACTATGGCTACACCTTC. The rearrangement joins TRBV7-6 to TRBJ1-2; unclear D gene. Looked up from germline, CDR1 is SGHVS and CDR2 is FNYEAQ. This CDR3 has 15 residues. V lost 5 bases and J 0 bases, leaving 13 bases between the germline ends.